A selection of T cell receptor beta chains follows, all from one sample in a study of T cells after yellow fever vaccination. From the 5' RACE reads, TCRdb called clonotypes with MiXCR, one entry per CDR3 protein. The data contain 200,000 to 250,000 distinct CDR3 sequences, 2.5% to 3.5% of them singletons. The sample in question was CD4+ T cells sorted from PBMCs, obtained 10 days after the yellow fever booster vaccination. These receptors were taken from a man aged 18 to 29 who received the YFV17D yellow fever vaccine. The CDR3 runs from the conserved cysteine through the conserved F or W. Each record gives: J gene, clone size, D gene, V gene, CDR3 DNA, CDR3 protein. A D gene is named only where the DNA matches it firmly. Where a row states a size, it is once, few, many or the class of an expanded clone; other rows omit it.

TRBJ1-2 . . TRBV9 TGTGCCAGCAGCGTAGATTCAGGGGTCGGTGGCTACACCTTC CASSVDSGVGGYTF
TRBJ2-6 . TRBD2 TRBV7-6 TGTGCCAGCAGCAAAGCGGGGTTCTACTCTGGGGCCAACGTCCTGACTTTC CASSKAGFYSGANVLTF
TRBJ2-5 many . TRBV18 TGTGCCAGCTCACGGGTCGGGCACAACCAAGAGACCCAGTACTTC CASSRVGHNQETQYF
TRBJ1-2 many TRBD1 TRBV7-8 TGTGCCAGCAGCCTGGGACAGATTATATATGGCTACACCTTC CASSLGQIIYGYTF
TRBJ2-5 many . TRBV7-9 TGTGCCAGCAGCTCTAGGGAGCGCGGGTCGACCCAGTACTTC CASSSRERGSTQYF
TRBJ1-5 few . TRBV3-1 TGTGCCAGCAGCCAAGGCCGAATCGGGAGCAATCAGCCCCAGCATTTT CASSQGRIGSNQPQHF
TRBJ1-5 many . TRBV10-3 TGTGCCATCAGTGAAGTTCGGGGGGGTCCCAATCAGCCCCAGCATTTT CAISEVRGGPNQPQHF
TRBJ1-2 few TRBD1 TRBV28 TGTGCCAGCAGTTTGGGGGGACAGGGGGCGAAGGGCTACACCTTC CASSLGGQGAKGYTF
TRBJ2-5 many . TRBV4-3 TGCGCCAGCAGGCTCGCGGGCCAAGAGACCCAGTACTTC CASRLAGQETQYF
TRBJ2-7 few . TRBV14 TGTGCCAGCAGCCCCAAGATGACAGGCCGCGAGCAGTACTTC CASSPKMTGREQYF
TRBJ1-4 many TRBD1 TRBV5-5 TGTGCCAGCAGCATGGGACAGAATGAAAAACTGTTTTTT CASSMGQNEKLFF
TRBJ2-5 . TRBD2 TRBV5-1 TGCGCCAGCAGCTTCACGACCGGGACTAGGGAGACCCAGTACTTC CASSFTTGTRETQYF
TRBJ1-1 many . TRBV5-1 TGCGCCAGCAGCTTGGCGGTGCGGACTGAAGCTTTCTTT CASSLAVRTEAFF
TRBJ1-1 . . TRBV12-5 TGTGCTAGTGGTCTTTACACTGAAGCTTTCTTT CASGLYTEAFF
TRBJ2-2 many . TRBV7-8 TGTGCCAGCAGCATCGGACCCCGGGGCACGGACACCGGGGAGCTGTTTTTT CASSIGPRGTDTGELFF
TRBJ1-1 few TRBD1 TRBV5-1 TGCGCCAGCAGCGAGACGGGACAGGGGAACACTGAAGCTTTCTTT CASSETGQGNTEAFF
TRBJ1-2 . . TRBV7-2 TGTGCCAGCAGCCCCGGGGCTGAAAGTCGGGGCTACACCTTC CASSPGAESRGYTF
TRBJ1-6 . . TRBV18 TGTGCCAGCAACTCCGGACAGTATAATTCACCCCTCCACTTT CASNSGQYNSPLHF
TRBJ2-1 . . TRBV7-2 TGTGCCAGCCGAAGGAGGGGGCCAGTTTACGGGGTGGGGAATGAGCAGTTCTTC CASRRRGPVYGVGNEQFF
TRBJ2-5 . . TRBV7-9 TGTGCCAGCAGCTCGCTTCGGGGGAGGGAGACCCAGTACTTC CASSSLRGRETQYF
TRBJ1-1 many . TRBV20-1 TGCAGTGCTAGACCCCCGGGGGCAAGGACTGAAGCTTTCTTT CSARPPGARTEAFF
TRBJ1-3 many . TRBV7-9 TGTGCCAGCAGCGTCGGGACCAAACTTTCTGGAAACACCATATATTTT CASSVGTKLSGNTIYF
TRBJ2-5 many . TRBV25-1 TGTGCCAGCAGTGAGGGGGCTACGGAGACCCAGTACTTC CASSEGATETQYF
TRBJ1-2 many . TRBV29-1 TGCAGCGTTGACTGGGGGCCGGATGGCTACACCTTC CSVDWGPDGYTF
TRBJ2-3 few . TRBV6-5 TGTGCCAGCAGTTACACAATCGGGGGGCCAAATACGCAGTATTTT CASSYTIGGPNTQYF
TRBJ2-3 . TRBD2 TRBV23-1 TGCGCCAGCAGCTCGACCGAAAATCAACTAGCGGGACGCACAGATACGCAGTATTTT CASSSTENQLAGRTDTQYF
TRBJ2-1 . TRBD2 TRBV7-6 TGTGCCAGCAGCTTAGGTCCTAGCGGGGGTAATGAGCAGTTCTTC CASSLGPSGGNEQFF
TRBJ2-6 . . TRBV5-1 TGCGCCAGCAGCGATCCGGGACAAAGCTCTGGGGCCAACGTCCTGACTTTC CASSDPGQSSGANVLTF
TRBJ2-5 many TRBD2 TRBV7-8 TGTGCCAGCAGCCCCTGGACTAGCGGGGGGTTAGCAGAGGGGACCCAGTACTTC CASSPWTSGGLAEGTQYF
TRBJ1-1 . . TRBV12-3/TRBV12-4 TGTGCCAGCAGGTTTGGGGCCACTGAAGCTTTCTTT CASRFGATEAFF
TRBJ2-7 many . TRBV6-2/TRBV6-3 TGTGCCAGCGGAAGGACAGATAGCTCCTACGAGCAGTACTTC CASGRTDSSYEQYF
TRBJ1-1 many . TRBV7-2 TGTGCCAGCAGCTTTGAACAGAGGAACACTGAAGCTTTCTTT CASSFEQRNTEAFF
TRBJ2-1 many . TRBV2 TGTGCCAGCAGGGACACAGGGACTGAGCAGTTCTTC CASRDTGTEQFF
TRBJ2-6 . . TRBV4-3 TGCGCCAGCAGCCAGTTTAGTCCCTCTGGGGCCAACGTCCTGACTTTC CASSQFSPSGANVLTF
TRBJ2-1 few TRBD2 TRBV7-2 TGTGCCAGCTCGGGGGTAGCGGGGGGGTACAATGAGCAGTTCTTC CASSGVAGGYNEQFF
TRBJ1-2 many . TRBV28 TGTGCCAGCAGCTCCCCAGGGAATCGGGTTAGAGGCTACACCTTC CASSSPGNRVRGYTF
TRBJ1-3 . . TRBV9 TGTGCCAGCAGCGTAGTGGGAGGACCTGGAAACACCATATATTTT CASSVVGGPGNTIYF
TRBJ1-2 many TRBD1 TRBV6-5 TGTGCCAGCAGCACACGACAGGGAGGGCGGTATGGCTACACCTTC CASSTRQGGRYGYTF
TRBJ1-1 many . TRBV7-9 TGTGCCAGCAGCGCCGGGGGGAACACTGAAGCTTTCTTT CASSAGGNTEAFF
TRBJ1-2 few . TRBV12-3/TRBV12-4 TGTGCCAGCACCCGGACAGTCGGAGGTAACACCTTC CASTRTVGGNTF
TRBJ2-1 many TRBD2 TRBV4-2 TGTGCCAGCAGCCAAGATCTAGGGACTAGCGGGGGGTACAATGAGCAGTTCTTC CASSQDLGTSGGYNEQFF
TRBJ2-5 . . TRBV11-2 TGTGCCAGCAGCTTAGATCTTGTAGAGACCCAGTACTTC CASSLDLVETQYF
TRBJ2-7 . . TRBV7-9 TGTGCCAGCAGCTTTGTCCTGACTCATTCGGGTTTTAACGAGCAGTACTTC CASSFVLTHSGFNEQYF
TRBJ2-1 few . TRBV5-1 TGCGCCAGCAGGGGGGGGGCGGAAACCTACAATGAGCAGTTCTTC CASRGGAETYNEQFF
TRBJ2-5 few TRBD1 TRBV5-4 TGTGCCAGCAGCGGAGGGGACAGGGTTGGGGTAGAGACCCAGTACTTC CASSGGDRVGVETQYF
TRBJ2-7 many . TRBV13 TGTGCCAGCAGCGCCAGGGACGGAACCTACGAGCAGTACTTC CASSARDGTYEQYF
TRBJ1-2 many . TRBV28 TGTGCCAGCAGCCTCCCCCCCGGGACCCTGTATGGCTACACCTTC CASSLPPGTLYGYTF
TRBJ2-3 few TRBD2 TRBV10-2 TGCGCCAGCAGTGAGGGATCATCGGGGGGGACAGATACGCAGTATTTT CASSEGSSGGTDTQYF
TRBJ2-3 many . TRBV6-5 TGTGCCACTAGAAGGGTATCTAGCACAGATACGCAGTATTTT CATRRVSSTDTQYF
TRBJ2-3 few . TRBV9 TGTGCCAGCAGCGCGCACGCCGGGACATCCAACACAGATACGCAGTATTTT CASSAHAGTSNTDTQYF
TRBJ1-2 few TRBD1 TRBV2 TGTGCCAGCAGAGGACAGGGGGGGAACTATGGCTACACCTTC CASRGQGGNYGYTF
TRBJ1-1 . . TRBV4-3 TGCGCCAGCAGCCAAGAACCAGGGACCACTGAAGCTTTCTTT CASSQEPGTTEAFF
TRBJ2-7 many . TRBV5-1 TGCGCCTCGTCTGGGGGAAATCATGGGGACGAGCAGTACTTC CASSGGNHGDEQYF
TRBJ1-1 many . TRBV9 TGTGCCAGCAGCGTAGATGGGGCGAACATCTACACTGAAGCTTTCTTT CASSVDGANIYTEAFF
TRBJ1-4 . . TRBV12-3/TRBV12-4 TGTGCCAGCAGTTCGAGCCTCCCGGGCAAAGAAAAACTGTTTTTT CASSSSLPGKEKLFF
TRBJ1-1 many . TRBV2 TGTGCCAGCAGGACCTCGGGAACTGAAGCTTTCTTT CASRTSGTEAFF
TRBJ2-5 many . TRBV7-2 TGTGCCAGCAGCTTAGGGGCCCGGTGGTTCCGCAAAGAGACCCAGTACTTC CASSLGARWFRKETQYF
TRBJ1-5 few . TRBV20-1 TGCAGTGCTAGAGGTGACGGGGATCAGCCCCAGCATTTT CSARGDGDQPQHF
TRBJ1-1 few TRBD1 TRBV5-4 TGTGCCAGCAGACAAGACAGGGGGTCCCACACTGAAGCTTTCTTT CASRQDRGSHTEAFF
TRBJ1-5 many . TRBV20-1 TGCAGTGCTAGAGATCCCAGGCAGTACAATCAGCCCCAGCATTTT CSARDPRQYNQPQHF